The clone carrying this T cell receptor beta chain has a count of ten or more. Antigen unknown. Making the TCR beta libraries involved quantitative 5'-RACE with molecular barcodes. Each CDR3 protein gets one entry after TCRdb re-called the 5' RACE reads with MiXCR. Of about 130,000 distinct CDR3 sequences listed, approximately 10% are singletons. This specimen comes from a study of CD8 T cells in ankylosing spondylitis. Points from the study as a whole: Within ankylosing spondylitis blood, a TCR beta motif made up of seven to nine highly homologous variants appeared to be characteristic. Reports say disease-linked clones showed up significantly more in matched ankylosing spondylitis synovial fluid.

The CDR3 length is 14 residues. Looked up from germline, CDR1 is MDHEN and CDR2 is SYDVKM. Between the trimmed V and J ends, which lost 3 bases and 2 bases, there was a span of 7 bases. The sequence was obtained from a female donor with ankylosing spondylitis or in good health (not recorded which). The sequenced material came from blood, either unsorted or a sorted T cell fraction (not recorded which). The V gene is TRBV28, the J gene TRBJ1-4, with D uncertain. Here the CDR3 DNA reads TGTGCCAGCAGTTTTCGCGGGACTAATGAAAAACTGTTTTTT. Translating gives CASSFRGTNEKLFF.